These 31 T cell receptor beta chains originate from one sample sequenced in a study of T cell responses to AZD1222 COVID-19 vaccine. Measured with immunoSEQ multiplex PCR; TCRdb has only the in-frame clones, and not every one. The table has around 170,000 clones, more than 85% seen once. The sequences come from peripheral blood, collected on day 0 of AZD1222 vaccination. The receptors shown here come from an adult in good health.

The chain has TRBV19 and TRBJ2-7, with 10 bases lining up with TRBD1. The germline CDR1 and CDR2 sequences are LNHDA and SQIVND (reference sequence). CDR3 length: 13 amino acids. The junction had 7 bases not matched to a gene; V was cut back by 10 bases and J by 4 bases. CDR3 in DNA: TGTGCCACTGGGACAGGGGACGAATACGAGCAGTACTTC. This encodes CATGTGDEYEQYF.

The V and J genes are TRBV12-3 or TRBV12-4 and TRBJ1-2; perhaps TRBD1 as D (6 bases). The CDR3 is 13 amino acids. The V end lost 8 bases, the J end lost 8 bases, and 18 bases lay between the germline ends. The CDR3 coding sequence is TGTGCCAGCCACCCCGCGGGACATGGGGGCTACACCTTC. Translating it yields CASHPAGHGGYTF.

The chain recombines TRBV9 with TRBJ1-2, with TRBD1 matching 11 bases. Germline V gives CDR1 SGDLS, CDR2 YYNGEE. The CDR3 has 16 residues. Trimming took 4 bases from V and 1 from J; bases not matched to a gene: 6. In nucleotides, the CDR3 is TGTGCCAGCAGCCCTGGGACAGGGGGAATTAACTATGGCTACACCTTC. It encodes CASSPGTGGINYGYTF.

The chain has TRBV28 and TRBJ1-1; D perhaps matches TRBD1 (6 bases). Deletions cut 8 bases from V and 6 bases from J, with 19 bases between. The CDR3 runs 14 residues. CDR1 is MDHEN and CDR2 is SYDVKM in the germline V gene. The CDR3 is CASWSGGAGPEAFF. CDR3 bases: TGTGCCAGCTGGAGTGGGGGCGCAGGTCCTGAAGCTTTCTTT. The variable domain in full, completed from reference TRBV28 and TRBJ1-1, reads DVKVTQSSRYLVKRTGEKVFLECVQDMDHENMFWYRQDPGLGLRLIYFSYDVKMKEKGDIPEGYSVSREKKERFSLILESASTNQTSMYLCASWSGGAGPEAFFGQGTRLTVV.

As to this clone: At the DNA level, this CDR3 is encoded by other sequences in the same sample as well. The chain links TRBV6-5 to TRBJ1-2, with 7 bases lining up with TRBD1. Germline assignment: CDR1 MNHEY and CDR2 SVGAGI. Germline trimming cut 6 bases from V and 8 bases from J; bases unmatched to any gene: 3. The CDR3 extends over 11 amino acids. CDR3 protein: CASSPGQGYTF. The CDR3 nucleotides read TGTGCCAGCAGCCCGGGACAGGGCTACACCTTC.

This clone was detected once. The V gene is TRBV28, the J gene TRBJ1-2; 10 positions agree with TRBD1. With 5 bases clipped from V and 9 bases from J, the junction kept 3 bases outside the gene matches. The CDR3 totals 12 residues. Germline V lookup: CDR1 MDHEN, CDR2 SYDVKM. This CDR3 is CASSRQGASYTF. The DNA for the CDR3 is TGTGCCAGCAGTCGACAGGGGGCGAGCTACACCTTC.

The rearrangement uses TRBV7-9 and TRBJ1-6, with 9 bases lining up with TRBD1. Germline V gene sequence: CDR1 SEHNR, CDR2 FQNEAQ (reference sequence). The length of the CDR3 is 16 residues. Trimming took 6 bases from V and 14 from J; bases not matched to a gene: 17. This CDR3 reads CASRPPSGQGSRTLHF. In DNA, the CDR3 is TGTGCCAGCAGACCACCCTCGGGACAGGGTAGTAGGACCCTCCACTTT.

The chain uses TRBV2 and TRBJ1-1; TRBD1 aligns across 8 bases. Trimming took 4 bases from V and 1 from J; bases not matched to a gene: 2. CDR3 length: 14 amino acids. The germline CDR1 and CDR2 sequences are SNHLY and FYNNEI. The CDR3 DNA reads as TGTGCCAGCAGTGCCGGGACAGGGAACACTGAAGCTTTCTTT. It encodes CASSAGTGNTEAFF.

V and J are TRBV5-1 and TRBJ2-3, with 9 bases fitting TRBD1. With V trimmed by 3 bases and J by 2 bases, 7 bases remained unmatched. This CDR3 is 16 amino acids long. Germline V gene sequence: CDR1 SGHRS, CDR2 YFSETQ. The CDR3 is CASSYGTGSFTDTQYF. The CDR3 DNA sequence: TGCGCCAGCAGCTACGGGACAGGGAGTTTCACAGATACGCAGTATTTT.

The chain combines TRBV4-2 with TRBJ2-1; 7 bases fit TRBD2. The trim removed 1 base at V and 0 bases at J, leaving 12 bases unmatched. Germline assignment: CDR1 LGHNA and CDR2 YNFKEQ. The CDR3 runs 19 residues. The CDR3 loop reads CASSQVSSGPESSYNEQFF. CDR3 nucleotide sequence: TGTGCCAGCAGCCAAGTATCTAGCGGCCCCGAGAGCTCCTACAATGAGCAGTTCTTC.

The chain joins TRBV21-1 to TRBJ2-1; the table assigns TRBD2, which was not confirmed against the DNA. TRBV21-1 is recorded as a pseudogene. This CDR3 region has 16 residues. CDR3 bases: TGTGCCAGCAGCAAGGGACTTTGCACCTCCTACAATGAGCAGTTCTTC. This codes for CASSKGLCTSYNEQFF.

V gene TRBV2 combines with J gene TRBJ2-4, with D unclear. CDR1 SNHLY and CDR2 FYNNEI come from the germline V gene. CDR3 size: 15 residues. V was trimmed by 3 bases and J by 0 bases, leaving 9 bases between them. CDR3 sequence: CASSEKYLAKNIQYF. CDR3 sequence (DNA): TGTGCCAGCAGTGAGAAGTATCTAGCCAAAAACATTCAGTACTTC.

The chain combines TRBV2 with TRBJ2-7; 8 bases agree with TRBD2. The CDR3 runs to 16 residues. J gave up 1 base and V 8 bases, and 13 bases lay outside the gene matches. CDR1 is SNHLY, CDR2 FYNNEI, per germline. Here the CDR3 DNA reads TGTGCCAGCTCAGAGCCGCAGGGACTAGGGTCCTACGAGCAGTACTTC. Its protein product is CASSEPQGLGSYEQYF. The full variable domain, rest sourced from reference TRBV2 and TRBJ2-7, is EPEVTQTPSHQVTQMGQEVILRCVPISNHLYFYWYRQILGQKVEFLVSFYNNEISEKSEIFDDQFSVERPDGSNFTLKIRSTKLEDSAMYFCASSEPQGLGSYEQYFGPGTRLTVT.

The chain combines TRBV11-2 with TRBJ2-7, with TRBD2 as a possible D gene (5 bases). Germline V gives CDR1 SGHAT, CDR2 FQNNGV. V was trimmed by 0 bases and J by 6 bases, leaving 15 bases between them. CDR3 length: 15 amino acids. CDR3 in DNA: TGTGCCAGCAGCTTAGATCTCACCCGGGCGGGCGAGCAGTACTTC. Residues: CASSLDLTRAGEQYF.

V usage is TRBV7-9 and J usage is TRBJ1-5; TRBD1 might be the D (5 bases). V was shortened by 5 bases and J by 2 bases, with 13 bases between the two germline ends. CDR3 length: 15 residues. Germline V gene sequence: CDR1 SEHNR, CDR2 FQNEAQ (reference sequence). Here the CDR3 DNA reads TGTGCCAGCAGCCCAGCAGGGTACGGCAATCAGCCCCAGCATTTT. Translating gives CASSPAGYGNQPQHF.

The rearrangement joins TRBV28 to TRBJ2-3, with 7 bases identical to TRBD2. The ends lost 2 bases at V and 5 bases at J; junction bases unmatched: 10. Germline-derived CDR1 and CDR2 are MDHEN and SYDVKM. This CDR3 has 16 residues. CDR3 sequence (DNA): TGTGCCAGCAGTTTAGGGTTAGCGGGTCTTCAAGATACGCAGTATTTT. Protein sequence: CASSLGLAGLQDTQYF.

The J gene is TRBJ2-2, the V gene TRBV5-1; TRBD2 aligns across 9 bases. The CDR3 runs 15 residues. From germline, CDR1 is SGHRS and CDR2 YFSETQ. The V and J ends lost 7 bases and 4 bases, in that order; junction bases with no gene match: 8. The CDR3 nucleotides read TGCGCCAGCTCCGTCGCGGGAGGGCCCACCGGGGAGCTGTTTTTT. Translation gives CASSVAGGPTGELFF. The variable domain in full, with the rest retrieved from reference TRBV5-1 and TRBJ2-2, is KAGVTQTPRYLIKTRGQQVTLSCSPISGHRSVSWYQQTPGQGLQFLFEYFSETQRNKGNFPGRFSGRQFSNSRSEMNVSTLELGDSALYLCASSVAGGPTGELFFGEGSRLTVL.

This chain joins TRBV5-1 and TRBJ1-3; D is uncertain. V was pared by 2 bases and J by 4 bases, with 13 bases between. The V gene's germline CDR1 is SGHRS and CDR2 YFSETQ. CDR3 length: 15 amino acids. CDR3 nucleotide sequence: TGCGCCAGCAGCTTCGGGGATTTTGGCGGAAACACCATATATTTT. It encodes CASSFGDFGGNTIYF.

The rearrangement links TRBV24-1 to TRBJ2-4; D is undetermined. The germline V gene encodes CDR1 KGHDR and CDR2 SFDVKD. The CDR3 runs to 15 residues. The V end was cut by 5 bases, the J end by 0 bases, with 10 bases between. In DNA form, the CDR3 reads TGTGCCACCAGTGCCGGCTCACTAGCCAAAAACATTCAGTACTTC. Amino acids: CATSAGSLAKNIQYF.

The rearrangement links TRBV28 to TRBJ1-2, with 7 bases lining up with TRBD1. Germline V gene sequence: CDR1 MDHEN, CDR2 SYDVKM. With V trimmed by 10 bases and J by 8 bases, 10 bases remained unmatched. The CDR3 is 12 residues long. The CDR3: CAIQRQGGGYTF. The CDR3 DNA follows: TGTGCCATCCAAAGACAGGGCGGAGGCTACACCTTC.

This clone has just one count. The V and J genes are TRBV18 and TRBJ1-1, with 7 nucleotides matching TRBD1. The CDR3 length is 14 residues. V lost 10 bases to trimming and J lost 5 bases; unmatched junction nucleotides: 13. Germline assignment: CDR1 KGHSH and CDR2 LQKENI. The CDR3: CATFSTGVRTEAFF. CDR3 sequence (DNA): TGTGCCACCTTTTCAACAGGGGTGCGGACTGAAGCTTTCTTT. The full variable domain, in which reference TRBV18 and TRBJ1-1 provide the parts outside the CDR3, is NAGVMQNPRHLVRRRGQEARLRCSPMKGHSHVYWYRQLPEEGLKFMVYLQKENIIDESGMPKERFSAEFPKEGPSILRIQQVVRGDSAAYFCATFSTGVRTEAFFGQGTRLTVV.

The V call is TRBV11-2, the J call TRBJ1-2; D gene ambiguous. V lost 2 bases to trimming and J lost 4 bases, with 8 bases between them. The CDR3 totals 13 residues. Per germline, CDR1 SGHAT and CDR2 FQNNGV. The CDR3 loop is CASSLSGGYGYTF. CDR3 DNA: TGTGCCAGCAGCTTATCAGGTGGCTATGGCTACACCTTC.

This CDR3 reads CSVETVNTEAFF. The CDR3 nucleotides read TGCAGCGTTGAGACGGTGAACACTGAAGCTTTCTTT. V is TRBV29-1 and J is TRBJ1-1; D is undetermined. CDR1 and CDR2 (germline): SQVTM, ANQGSEA. The CDR3 runs to 12 residues. The V end was cut by 3 bases, the J end by 0 bases, with 5 bases between. The full variable domain, its missing parts supplied by reference TRBV29-1 and TRBJ1-1, is SAVISQKPSRDICQRGTSLTIQCQVDSQVTMMFWYRQQPGQSLTLIATANQGSEATYESGFVIDKFPISRPNLTFSTLTVSNMSPEDSSIYLCSVETVNTEAFFGQGTRLTVV.

The CDR3, as DNA: TGTGCCAGTATTGACCAGGGGGCAAAAGGGAACACTGAAGCTTTCTTT. Translating gives CASIDQGAKGNTEAFF. This sequence joins TRBV19 and TRBJ1-1; 8 nucleotides agree with TRBD1. The CDR3 loop spans 16 amino acids. Germline V gives CDR1 LNHDA, CDR2 SQIVND (reference sequence). The trim removed 7 bases at V and 1 base at J, leaving 11 bases unmatched.

The chain joins TRBV11-2 to TRBJ2-1; D remains ambiguous. The CDR3 has 11 residues. V lost 7 bases and J lost 3, with 4 bases in between. Germline CDR1 and CDR2: SGHAT and FQNNGV. The DNA for the CDR3 is TGTGCCAGCAATCTCTACAATGAGCAGTTCTTC. It specifies CASNLYNEQFF.

The chain employs TRBV6-5 and TRBJ1-4; 8 bases fit TRBD1. CDR1 and CDR2 (germline): MNHEY, SVGAGI. V was clipped by 2 bases and J by 8 bases; unmatched bases: 7. This CDR3 comprises 15 residues. The CDR3 DNA reads TGTGCCAGCAGTTACCAGAACAGGGGGGTGGAAAAACTGTTTTTT. Its translation: CASSYQNRGVEKLFF.

In DNA form, the CDR3 reads TGCGCCAGCAGCTCGGACAGGGGGAAGAACGAGCAGTACTTC. This encodes CASSSDRGKNEQYF. This rearrangement joins TRBV5-1 to TRBJ2-7; 10 positions match TRBD1. Germline V gives CDR1 SGHRS, CDR2 YFSETQ. With V trimmed by 3 bases and J by 5 bases, 5 bases remained unmatched. The CDR3 length is 14 residues.

V usage is TRBV10-1 and J usage is TRBJ1-3; weak D call: TRBD1 (5 bases). V gave up 4 bases and J gave up 2 bases, with 6 bases separating them. The CDR3 runs 13 residues. Germline V CDR1 and CDR2: WNHNN, SYGVQD (reference sequence). CDR3 bases: TGCGCCAGCAGTGCAGGGACTGGAAACACCATATATTTT. Translation gives CASSAGTGNTIYF.

The V call is TRBV28, the J call TRBJ2-1; 8 nucleotides agree with TRBD2. The V segment lost 7 bases and the J segment 8 bases; nucleotides outside the gene matches: 13. The germline V gene encodes CDR1 MDHEN and CDR2 SYDVKM. This CDR3 contains 15 residues. CDR3 nucleotides: TGTGCCAGCACCCCCGGAGGTAGCGGGATTCATGAGCAGTTCTTC. It codes for CASTPGGSGIHEQFF.

This chain uses TRBV9 with TRBJ2-3; D is uncertain. CDR1 and CDR2 (germline): SGDLS, YYNGEE. Between the trimmed V and J ends, which lost 2 bases and 0 bases, there was a span of 10 bases. This CDR3 region has 15 residues. CDR3 residues: CASSVWGFSTDTQYF. For the CDR3, the DNA is TGTGCCAGCAGCGTGTGGGGTTTTAGCACAGATACGCAGTATTTT.

This chain joins TRBV24-1 and TRBJ2-5, with D unclear. This CDR3 spans 14 amino acids. The germline CDR1 and CDR2 sequences are KGHDR and SFDVKD. V gave up 4 bases and J gave up 5 bases, with 13 bases separating them. Here the CDR3 DNA reads TGTGCCACCAGTGAGGGTACGGGTGGGGAGACCCAGTACTTC. Amino acids: CATSEGTGGETQYF.